This entry is about one TCR beta chain. Its specificity is not known. V was pared by 4 bases and J by 2 bases, with 13 bases of the junction left unmatched. CDR1 MGHRA and CDR2 YSYEKL come from the germline V gene. The CDR3 consists of 17 residues. The data were obtained in a study of cytomegalovirus exposure and HLA in healthy donors. Study results and limitations: Several of the most significant clusters appeared linked to common viral pathogens, based on a later analysis. Later analysis identified a missense DCLRE1C variant that was linked to TCR beta V- and J-gene trimming.

60 Vbeta and 13 Jbeta primers were used in PCR. Generated by immunoSEQ multiplex PCR, the TCRdb table keeps only in-frame clones and is missing some. The sample shows roughly 100,000 clones, 74% of them seen only once. The sequencing input was PBMCs. V and J are TRBV4-1 and TRBJ1-1, with 7 bases matching TRBD1. This TCR derives from a man in his fifties in good health and CMV-seropositive. The CDR3 reads CASSRSVTRGPNTEAFF. The CDR3, as DNA: TGCGCCAGCAGCCGAAGCGTCACGAGGGGGCCTAACACTGAAGCTTTCTTT.